These 8 T cell receptor beta chains share one sample of origin, sequenced in a study of CD8 T cells in ankylosing spondylitis. MiXCR, run by TCRdb on the 5' RACE reads, gives a single entry per CDR3 protein. The table lists fewer than 250,000 distinct CDR3 sequences, over 9.5% of them singletons, with 2.6% in the top ten. The sample comprised blood, either unsorted or a sorted T cell fraction (not recorded which). The receptors here all came from a male donor with ankylosing spondylitis or in good health (not recorded which).

Only a few counts were recorded for this clonotype. V usage is TRBV5-1 and J usage is TRBJ2-2, with 8 bases identical to TRBD1. The length of the CDR3 is 15 residues. Germline V lookup: CDR1 SGHRS, CDR2 YFSETQ. Trimming cost V 0 bases and J 4 bases; bases outside gene matches: 2. CDR3 protein: CASSLGQGSTGELFF. The CDR3 region has the DNA TGCGCCAGCAGCTTGGGACAGGGGAGCACCGGGGAGCTGTTTTTT.

Ten or more counts support this clonotype. This sequence joins TRBV5-1 and TRBJ2-7; D perhaps matches TRBD1 (6 bases). Trimming cost V 7 bases and J 3 bases, with 14 bases left between them. This CDR3 spans 13 amino acids. From germline, CDR1 is SGHRS and CDR2 YFSETQ. The CDR3 here is CASRQVGIYEQYF. The DNA for the CDR3 is TGCGCCAGCCGACAGGTAGGGATCTACGAGCAGTACTTC. The complete variable domain, with remaining parts taken from reference TRBV5-1 and TRBJ2-7, reads KAGVTQTPRYLIKTRGQQVTLSCSPISGHRSVSWYQQTPGQGLQFLFEYFSETQRNKGNFPGRFSGRQFSNSRSEMNVSTLELGDSALYLCASRQVGIYEQYFGPGTRLTVT.

In this sample, this clonotype turned up many times. This chain uses TRBV20-1 with TRBJ2-1; D is possibly TRBD1 (6 bases). This CDR3 has 14 residues. The V gene's germline CDR1 is DFQATT and CDR2 SNEGSKA (reference sequence). V lost 0 bases, J lost 8 bases, and 14 bases lay in between. The CDR3 sequence is CSAREGGPRDEQFF. DNA for the CDR3: TGCAGTGCTAGAGAAGGGGGACCTCGGGATGAGCAGTTCTTC.

This clonotype was seen a handful of times. V is TRBV5-1 and J is TRBJ2-1; 8 bases are a match to TRBD2. The germline V gene encodes CDR1 SGHRS and CDR2 YFSETQ. The CDR3 has 14 residues. With V trimmed by 4 bases and J by 8 bases, 8 bases remained unmatched. The CDR3 is CASSPGLGDDEQFF. In DNA form, the CDR3 reads TGCGCCAGCAGCCCGGGACTAGGGGATGATGAGCAGTTCTTC.

This clonotype was found many times. The chain has TRBV14 and TRBJ1-1; perhaps TRBD1 as D (5 bases). CDR1 is SGHDN, CDR2 FVKESK, per germline. Trimming removed 5 bases from V and 6 bases from J, with 16 bases in between. The CDR3 is 14 residues long. CDR3 DNA: TGTGCCAGCAGCTACGGGACCTTGGAGGCTGAAGCTTTCTTT. This gives the protein CASSYGTLEAEAFF.

In its sample, this clonotype was seen many times. V gene TRBV6-6 combines with J gene TRBJ1-1; no clear D gene. The CDR3 length is 13 residues. With 8 bases removed from V and 1 base from J, the gap between germline ends came to 11 bases. The germline V gene encodes CDR1 MNHNY and CDR2 SVGAGI (reference sequence). In DNA form, the CDR3 reads TGTGCCAGCTCGATGGACCCGAACACTGAAGCTTTCTTT. It is translated as CASSMDPNTEAFF.

Ten or more counts support this clonotype. V usage is TRBV6-2 or TRBV6-3 and J usage is TRBJ1-5; D is unclear. The CDR3 sequence is 13 residues long. The V gene lost 8 bases and the J gene lost 3 bases, with 11 bases spanning the gap. In germline, CDR1 is MNHEY, CDR2 SVGEGT. CDR3: CASGQDYNQPQHF. In DNA, the CDR3 is TGTGCCAGCGGTCAAGACTACAATCAGCCCCAGCATTTT.

This clonotype was observed many times. The V call is TRBV9, the J call TRBJ2-7; D is undetermined. Germline lookup yields CDR1 SGDLS and CDR2 YYNGEE. With 0 bases removed from V and 1 base from J, the gap between germline ends came to 8 bases. CDR3 length: 14 amino acids. CDR3 sequence (DNA): TGTGCCAGCAGCGTAGAGGTGAAATCCTACGAGCAGTACTTC. Residues: CASSVEVKSYEQYF.